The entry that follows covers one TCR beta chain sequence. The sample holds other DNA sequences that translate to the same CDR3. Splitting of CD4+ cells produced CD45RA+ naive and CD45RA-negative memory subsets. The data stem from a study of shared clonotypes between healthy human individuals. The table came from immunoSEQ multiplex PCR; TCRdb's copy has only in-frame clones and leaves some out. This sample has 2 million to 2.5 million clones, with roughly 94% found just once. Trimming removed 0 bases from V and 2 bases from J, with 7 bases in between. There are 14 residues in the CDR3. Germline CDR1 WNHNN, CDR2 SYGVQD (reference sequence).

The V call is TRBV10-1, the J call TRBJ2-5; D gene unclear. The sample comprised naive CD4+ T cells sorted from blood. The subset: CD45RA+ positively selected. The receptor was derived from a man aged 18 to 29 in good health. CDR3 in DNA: TGCGCCAGCAGTGAGTCGGGCGGACAAGAGACCCAGTACTTC. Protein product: CASSESGGQETQYF.